Listed here is a single TCR beta chain. Its matching antigen is unknown. The data are from a study of vaccination and CD4 T cells after COVID-19. About the study: SARS-CoV-2 was confirmed by nasal swab PCR; disease was mild in eight to ten, severe in one.

Study-level points and caveats: The study found median SARS-CoV-2-reactive clonotypes rising from 21 to 38, not significantly.

Sequenced with the Oncomine TCR Beta short-read assay was DNA taken from cultured CD4+ T cells. One entry per CDR3 protein results from TCRdb running MiXCR on the PCR reads. The sample lists a few thousand distinct CDR3 sequences; 21% were seen once. CDR3 length: 13 residues. V was cut by 0 bases and J by 8 bases, with 11 bases left in between. Germline loops: CDR1 SGHKS, CDR2 YYEKEE (reference sequence). The treatment denotes: roughly ten-day PBMC culture with coronavirus spike peptide pools or control peptides (ViraFEST assay). ViraFEST expanded antigen-specific T cells with peptide pools, then sequenced TCRs. On days 3 and 7, half the medium was swapped for fresh IL-2-containing medium.

The chain couples TRBV5-5 to TRBJ1-2; D is ambiguous. This receptor was identified in a human donor who had recovered from COVID-19. Sequencing was performed on CD4+ T cells from blood, cultured in vitro. The DNA of the CDR3 is TGTGCCAGCAGCTTGGAAGAAAAGAGGGGCTACACCTTC. Encoded protein: CASSLEEKRGYTF.